This passage covers 25 T cell receptor beta chains from one sample sequenced in a study of T cell clonality in common variable immunodeficiency. Assay used: immunoSEQ multiplex PCR; TCRdb lists only in-frame clones, some missing. The sample shows approximately 46,000 clones, none of them appearing just once. What was sequenced was peripheral blood mononuclear cells. The receptor source for this set is a person between 18 and 75 years old in good health.

Concerning this clone itself: The read falls 3 residues short of the CDR3 end, and the missing part is taken from the germline J gene. The rearrangement uses TRBV5-1 and TRBJ2-7, with 7 bases matching TRBD1. This CDR3 region has 15 residues. Losses at the gene ends were 3 bases for V and 2 bases for J; bases not matched to a gene: 8. Germline CDR1 is SGHRS and CDR2 is YFSETQ. The CDR3 here is CASSSGTATTYEQYF. The covered CDR3 bases are TGCGCCAGCAGCTCTGGGACAGCAACGACCTACGAG.

This clone was recorded many times. The read halts 3 residues ahead of the CDR3 end, with the missing end drawn from the germline J gene. This chain connects TRBV6-2 or TRBV6-3 to TRBJ2-7; D possibly corresponds to TRBD1 (5 bases). Trimming shortened V by 2 bases and J by 0 bases, and 8 bases separated the two germline ends. CDR1 is MNHEY, CDR2 SVGEGT, per germline. This CDR3 has 14 residues. CDR3 region: CASSYQGFSYEQYF. The CDR3 bases that were read are TGTGCCAGCAGTTACCAGGGCTTCTCCTACGAG.

This clone was picked up many times. The junction departs from germline at one end; a sequencing error may be responsible. The read falls 3 residues short of the CDR3 end, and the missing part is taken from the germline J gene. The gene calls are TRBV4-2 and TRBJ2-2, with a tentative D call TRBD2 (6 bases). The germline V gene has CDR1 LGHNA and CDR2 YNFKEQ. This CDR3 is 13 amino acids long. CDR3 in amino acids: CASSARGNSPLFF. Incomplete CDR3 DNA: TGCGCCAGCAGCGCCCGGGGGAATTCACCG.

This clone appeared many times. The read halts 3 residues ahead of the CDR3 end, with the missing end drawn from the germline J gene. The genes are TRBV5-1 and TRBJ1-2, with 8 bases lining up with TRBD1. Germline assignment: CDR1 SGHRS and CDR2 YFSETQ. This CDR3 spans 12 amino acids. CDR3 sequence reads: CASSPGTGGYTF. The DNA read from the CDR3 is TGCGCCAGCAGCCCCGGGACAGGCGGC.

This clone was detected many times. The CDR3 is cut off 3 residues early in the read; its end comes from the germline J gene. The chain couples TRBV7-9 to TRBJ2-7; D gene uncertain. Germline CDR1 and CDR2: SEHNR and FQNEAQ (reference sequence). Trimming stripped 3 bases from V and 3 bases from J, with 6 bases between. The length of the CDR3 is 12 residues. The sequenced CDR3 bases are TGTGCCAGCAGCTTTGGCAGCTACGAG. Translation: CASSFGSYE. The whole CDR3 region reads CASSFGSYEQYF.

The CDR3 spells CASGSGSYDYTF. The covered CDR3 bases are TGTGCCAGCGGAAGCGGGTCCTACGAC. The rearrangement uses TRBV7-2 and TRBJ1-2; D is ambiguous. The DNA ends 3 residues before the CDR3 does, and the rest of the CDR3 is filled in from the germline J gene. Germline values: CDR1 SGHTA, CDR2 FQGNSA. This CDR3 contains 12 residues.

This clone was observed many times. The CDR3 end is not reached by the read, which stops 3 residues before it; the germline J gene fills it in. This chain links TRBV4-1 with TRBJ2-7; TRBD1 aligns across 8 bases. This CDR3 spans 13 amino acids. V was clipped by 4 bases and J by 5 bases; unmatched bases: 4. The V gene's germline CDR1 is MGHRA and CDR2 YSYEKL. CDR3 amino acids: CASSPGQADEQYF. CDR3 bases read: TGCGCCAGCAGCCCGGGACAGGCGGACGAG.

This clone was detected many times. This CDR3 reads CASSLEYRVGGEQYF. Incomplete CDR3 DNA: TGCGCCAGCAGCTTGGAGTACAGGGTAGGCGGCGAG. The chain links TRBV5-1 to TRBJ2-7; D is perhaps TRBD1 (6 bases). The missing CDR3 end, 3 residues past where the read stops, is filled in from the germline J gene. Germline-derived CDR1 and CDR2 are SGHRS and YFSETQ. With 0 bases removed from V and 6 bases from J, the gap between germline ends came to 16 bases. The CDR3 has 15 residues.

In its sample, this clone was seen many times. The read falls 3 residues short of the CDR3 end, and the missing part is taken from the germline J gene. The chain recombines TRBV6-1 with TRBJ1-5; D gene uncertain. This CDR3 has 14 amino acids. V was shortened by 4 bases and J by 5 bases, with 12 bases between the two germline ends. Germline CDR1 is MNHNS and CDR2 is SASEGT. CDR3 in amino acids: CASSGTWEDQPQHF. CDR3 DNA, as far as it was read: TGTGCCAGCAGTGGGACTTGGGAGGATCAGCCC.

This clone has ten or more counts. Sequencing ends 3 residues short of the CDR3 end; the germline J gene provides the rest. The V and J genes are TRBV6-1 and TRBJ2-1; 9 bases agree with TRBD1. With V trimmed by 4 bases and J by 7 bases, 8 bases remained unmatched. CDR3 length: 15 amino acids. Germline V gene lookup returns CDR1 MNHNS and CDR2 SASEGT. The DNA read from the CDR3 is TGTGCCAGCAGTGGGCGGACAGGGGAATTAAATGAG. This sequence encodes CASSGRTGELNE. The whole CDR3 region reads CASSGRTGELNEQFF.

This clone occurred many times. The read terminates 3 residues ahead of where the CDR3 ends, so the germline J gene completes it. The chain has TRBV6-1 and TRBJ2-7, with TRBD2 matching 8 bases. CDR3 length: 14 residues. Trimming removed 4 bases from V and 4 bases from J; junction bases left unmatched: 6. The V gene's germline CDR1 is MNHNS and CDR2 SASEGT. CDR3: CASSGGERGYEQYF. Incomplete CDR3 DNA: TGTGCCAGCAGTGGGGGGGAGCGGGGGTACGAG.

This clone has at least ten counts. The read ends 3 residues before the CDR3 terminus; that terminus is restored from the germline J gene. J is TRBJ2-7 and V is TRBV19; TRBD2 matches 10 bases. From germline, CDR1 is LNHDA and CDR2 SQIVND (reference sequence). After removal of 2 bases from V and 1 base from J, the junction contained 2 bases not matched to a gene. The CDR3 loop spans 15 amino acids. Incomplete CDR3 DNA: TGTGCCAGTAGTATAATAGCGGGGGGTTCCTACGAG. Translated, it gives CASSIIAGGSYE. The full CDR3 is CASSIIAGGSYEQYF.

This clone was recorded many times. The CDR3 protein is CASSKGGTDTQYF. The sequenced part of the CDR3 DNA is TGTGCCAGCAGCAAGGGGGGCACAGATACG. V is TRBV12-3 or TRBV12-4 and J is TRBJ2-3, with a possible D match to TRBD1 (6 bases). Read sequence stops 3 residues before the CDR3 end, and the germline J gene provides the missing end. The CDR3 has 13 amino acids. The V and J ends lost 6 bases and 1 base respectively, with 8 bases between them.

This clone was observed at least ten times. CDR3 amino acids: CASSVLSDTQYF. CDR3 DNA (partial): TGTGCCAGCAGTGTGTTATCAGATACG. V and J are TRBV2 and TRBJ2-3, with D hard to call. The read stops 3 residues short of the end of the CDR3; the missing end is completed from the germline J gene. V lost 4 bases and J 4 bases, leaving 6 bases between the germline ends. The CDR3 consists of 12 residues. Looked up from germline, CDR1 is SNHLY and CDR2 is FYNNEI.

Many counts were recorded for this clone. Read sequence stops 3 residues before the CDR3 end, and the germline J gene provides the missing end. This sequence joins TRBV5-1 and TRBJ1-4; 7 bases agree with TRBD1. In germline, CDR1 is SGHRS, CDR2 YFSETQ. CDR3 length: 14 residues. Trimming took 8 bases from V and 7 from J; bases not matched to a gene: 11. The covered CDR3 bases are TGCGCCAGGATGATGGGACAGCTGGCTGAAAAA. This encodes CARMMGQLAEK. The whole CDR3 region reads CARMMGQLAEKLFF.

Many counts were recorded for this clone. Germline is not matched at one junction end, which may reflect a read error. The CDR3 reads CVSSSVGNSYNEQFF. The covered CDR3 bases are TGTGTCAGCAGCTCAGTGGGCAATTCCTACAATGAG. The chain is built from TRBV7-2 and TRBJ2-1; D call uncertain. Read coverage stops 3 residues before the CDR3 terminus; the germline J gene supplies the remainder. CDR1 and CDR2 (germline): SGHTA, FQGNSA. The length of the CDR3 is 15 residues. The full variable domain, with the rest looked up from reference TRBV7-2 and TRBJ2-1, is GAGVSQSPSNKVTEKGKDVELRCDPISGHTALYWYRQSLGQGLEFLIYFQGNSAPDKSGLPSDRFSAERTGGSVSTLTIQRTQQEDSAVYLCVSSSVGNSYNEQFFGPGTRLTVL.

This clone was counted ten times or more. The read is 3 residues too short to cover the CDR3 end, so that end is filled in from the germline J gene. The gene calls are TRBV15 and TRBJ2-3; D is possibly TRBD2 (7 bases). Germline CDR1 reads LNHNV; CDR2 reads YYDKDF (reference sequence). The CDR3 is 15 amino acids. The V end was cut by 1 base, the J end by 4 bases, with 12 bases between. The CDR3 bases that were read are TGTGCCACCAGCAGAGGGGGGGGCCCGGCAGATACG. It encodes CATSRGGGPADT. The full CDR3 protein reads CATSRGGGPADTQYF.

This clone was seen ten or more times. The observed sequence ends 3 residues before the CDR3 terminus, with the missing tail filled in from the germline J gene. This chain links TRBV30 with TRBJ1-5; weak D call: TRBD1 (6 bases). CDR3 length: 14 residues. Trimming left V 4 bases short and J 0 bases short, with 10 bases between. Germline V gene lookup returns CDR1 GTSNPN and CDR2 SVGIG (reference sequence). CDR3 DNA, as far as it was read: TGTGCCTGGATGGCAGGGGATAGCAATCAGCCC. Encoded protein: CAWMAGDSNQP. The entire CDR3 protein is CAWMAGDSNQPQHF.

This clone was detected many times. The CDR3 goes on 3 residues after the read ends, and that part is filled in from the germline J gene. The chain recombines TRBV19 with TRBJ1-1; D unresolved. The V end lost 7 bases, the J end lost 3 bases, and 18 bases lay between the germline ends. The V gene's germline CDR1 is LNHDA and CDR2 SQIVND (reference sequence). The CDR3 totals 15 residues. CDR3 DNA, as far as it was read: TGTGCCAGTAAAAATACCCCCGGTCGGTACACTGAA. Its protein is CASKNTPGRYTE. The CDR3 in its entirety is CASKNTPGRYTEAFF.

This clone was counted many times. The observed sequence ends 3 residues before the CDR3 terminus, with the missing tail filled in from the germline J gene. The V and J genes are TRBV19 and TRBJ1-2; TRBD1 is a possible D gene (6 bases). The germline V gene has CDR1 LNHDA and CDR2 SQIVND (reference sequence). The CDR3 is 13 amino acids. The CDR3 region is CASSAHTGTGYTF. Partial CDR3 DNA: TGTGCCAGTAGTGCCCATACAGGGACAGGC.

This clone came up many times. The read is 3 residues too short to cover the CDR3 end, so that end is filled in from the germline J gene. V gene TRBV5-4 combines with J gene TRBJ2-2; no reliable D call. V lost 1 base and J 1 base, leaving 5 bases between the germline ends. The CDR3 runs to 14 residues. Looked up from germline, CDR1 is SGHNT and CDR2 is YYREEE (reference sequence). The CDR3 is CASSLKQNTGELFF. The CDR3 DNA, read in part, is TGTGCCAGCAGCTTGAAACAGAACACCGGGGAG. Looking up the rest from reference TRBV5-4 and TRBJ2-2 gives the full variable domain: ETGVTQSPTHLIKTRGQQVTLRCSSQSGHNTVSWYQQALGQGPQFIFQYYREEENGRGNFPPRFSGLQFPNYSSELNVNALELDDSALYLCASSLKQNTGELFFGEGSRLTVL.

On this clone: A read error may account for a junction end that differs from germline. Sequencing ends 3 residues short of the CDR3 end; the germline J gene provides the rest. The sample has other DNA sequences that encode this CDR3 too. The chain is built from TRBV19 and TRBJ1-3, with D maybe TRBD1 (5 bases). This CDR3 contains 15 residues. Germline loops: CDR1 LNHDA, CDR2 SQIVND (reference sequence). The CDR3 loop is CASSPSGSSGNTIYF. The DNA read from the CDR3 is TGTGCCAGTAGTCCTTCAGGGAGCTCGGGAAACACA.

Ten or more counts support this clone. The read halts 3 residues ahead of the CDR3 end, with the missing end drawn from the germline J gene. The gene calls are TRBV5-5 and TRBJ1-2, with a possible D match to TRBD1 (5 bases). The CDR3 has 15 residues. Germline V gene lookup returns CDR1 SGHKS and CDR2 YYEKEE (reference sequence). The V gene lost 2 bases and the J gene lost 1 base, with 12 bases spanning the gap. The covered CDR3 bases are TGTGCCAGCAGCTTTTATGGGGGACTTAACTATGGC. Its translation: CASSFYGGLNYG. In full, the CDR3 is CASSFYGGLNYGYTF.

This clone was counted ten times or more. The read terminates 3 residues ahead of where the CDR3 ends, so the germline J gene completes it. The rearrangement uses TRBV20-1 and TRBJ2-5; D not certain. In germline, CDR1 is DFQATT, CDR2 SNEGSKA (reference sequence). The CDR3 loop spans 12 amino acids. Trimming took off 5 bases at V and 5 bases at J, with 12 bases between the two ends. The CDR3 sequence: CSASKKRETQYF. Partial CDR3 DNA: TGCAGTGCTTCTAAGAAACGGGAGACC.

This clone was counted many times. From the germline J gene comes the end of the CDR3, since the read stops 3 residues before it. V is TRBV5-1 and J is TRBJ2-1, with TRBD2 matching 11 bases. The germline gives CDR1 SGHRS, CDR2 YFSETQ. Trimming cost V 0 bases and J 5 bases; bases outside gene matches: 4. The CDR3 extends over 16 amino acids. The CDR3 loop is CASSLASGGPHNEQFF. The covered CDR3 bases are TGCGCCAGCAGCTTGGCTAGCGGGGGGCCCCACAATGAG.